A single T cell receptor beta chain is shown here with its context. Sequence at one end of the junction differs from germline and may be a read error. Researchers made TCR beta libraries by using iRepertoire HTBI primers and running Arm-PCR on CDR3 regions. In TCRdb, the multiplex PCR reads were re-called with MiXCR into one record per CDR3 protein. The repertoire holds around 460,000 distinct CDR3 sequences, with approximately 14% as singletons. The sample originates from a study of regulatory T cells in long-lasting Graves disease. Time point of the sample: newly diagnosed GD, antithyroid drugs for less than 3 months. Extracted RNA from PBMCs served as the source of the TCR library. Another study also made use of these data, one on T cells in Graves' hyperthyroidism and ophthalmopathy.

This sample comprised peripheral blood mononuclear cells (PBMCs), obtained at new diagnosis, from a patient treated with antithyroid drugs. The clonotype was recovered from a woman between 50 and 59 years old with Graves disease.

The CDR3 is CVSNRRGLTDEQFF. The DNA of the CDR3 is TGTGTCAGCAACCGGAGGGGACTAACCGATGAGCAGTTCTTC. The rearrangement links TRBV5-5 to TRBJ2-1, with 7 positions matching TRBD2. The CDR3 consists of 14 residues. From germline, CDR1 is SGHKS and CDR2 YYEKEE (reference sequence).